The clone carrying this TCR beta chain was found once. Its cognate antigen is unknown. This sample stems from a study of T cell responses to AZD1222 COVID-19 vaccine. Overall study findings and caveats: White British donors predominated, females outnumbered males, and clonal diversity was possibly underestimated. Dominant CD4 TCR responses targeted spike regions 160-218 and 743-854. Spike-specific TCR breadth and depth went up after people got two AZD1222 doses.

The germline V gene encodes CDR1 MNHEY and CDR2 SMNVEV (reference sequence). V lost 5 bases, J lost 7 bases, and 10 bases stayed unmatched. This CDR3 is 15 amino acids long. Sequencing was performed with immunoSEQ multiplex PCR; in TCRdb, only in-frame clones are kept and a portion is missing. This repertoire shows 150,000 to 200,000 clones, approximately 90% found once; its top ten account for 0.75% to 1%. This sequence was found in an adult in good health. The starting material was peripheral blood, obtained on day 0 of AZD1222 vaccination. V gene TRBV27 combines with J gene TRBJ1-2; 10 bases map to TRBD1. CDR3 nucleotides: TGTGCCAGCAGTGCCCGACAGGGGGCGCGGAGTGGCTACACCTTC. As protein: CASSARQGARSGYTF.